This is a list of T cell receptor beta chains from one sample in a study of vaccination and CD4 T cells after COVID-19. A single record per CDR3 protein comes from TCRdb applying MiXCR to the PCR reads. The sample records some 18,000 distinct CDR3 sequences, about 60% being singletons. The sample in question was CD4+ T cells from blood, obtained after SARS-CoV-2 vaccination. These receptors all come from a human donor who had recovered from COVID-19. Both conserved end residues are part of each CDR3. D genes are given only for firm matches. Rows give clone size only sometimes, using once, few, many, or a class for an expanded clone.

TGTGCCAGCAGTTATAGTTGGGAGGATGAGCAGTTCTTC,CASSYSWEDEQFF,-,-,TRBV11-2,TRBJ2-1
TGTGCCAGTAGCGACAGGGGAGGGGCAGATACGCAGTATTTT,CASSDRGGADTQYF,-,-,TRBV19,TRBJ2-3
TGTGCCAGCAGCTTAACAGGGTTGGGTGAGCAGTTCTTC,CASSLTGLGEQFF,-,few,TRBV7-3,TRBJ2-1
TGTGCCAGCAGTAACGGCAGGTTATCAGTGGGAGAGACCCAGTACTTC,CASSNGRLSVGETQYF,-,-,TRBV6-2/TRBV6-3,TRBJ2-5
TGCAGTGCTAGAGCGGGAGGAGGAGATACGCAGTATTTT,CSARAGGGDTQYF,TRBD2,-,TRBV20-1,TRBJ2-3
TGCAGTGCTAACCCAGGTGGAGTGTCTGGCTACAATGAGCAGTTCTTC,CSANPGGVSGYNEQFF,-,-,TRBV20-1,TRBJ2-1
TGTGCCAGCAGTTTAGCCCGGGACAGCAGGGAGAGAACTGAAGCTTTCTTT,CASSLARDSRERTEAFF,TRBD1,-,TRBV12-3/TRBV12-4,TRBJ1-1
TGTGCCAGCAGCCGAACGACAGGGTCTTACTACGAGCAGTACTTC,CASSRTTGSYYEQYF,TRBD1,-,TRBV5-5,TRBJ2-7
TGTGCCAGCAGTCGGGACTTCGGGGCCAAAAACATTCAGTACTTC,CASSRDFGAKNIQYF,-,-,TRBV6-2/TRBV6-3,TRBJ2-4
TGTGCCAGCAGCTTCCCGGGAGTAGAGACCCAGTACTTC,CASSFPGVETQYF,-,-,TRBV7-8,TRBJ2-5
TGTGCCAGCAGCAACGGGCGGATTAGCTCCTACAATGAGCAGTTCTTC,CASSNGRISSYNEQFF,-,-,TRBV6-2/TRBV6-3,TRBJ2-1
TGTGCCAGTAAGCCAAGACAGGGATACGAAAAACTGTTTTTT,CASKPRQGYEKLFF,TRBD1,-,TRBV6-1,TRBJ1-4
TGTGCCAGCAGTTACAATCAGGGCCAAGGCCTATCTGGGGCCAACGTCCTGACTTTC,CASSYNQGQGLSGANVLTF,-,-,TRBV6-2/TRBV6-3,TRBJ2-6
TGTGCCAGCAGTGAAGGGGGAGCCAAAAACATTCAGTACTTC,CASSEGGAKNIQYF,-,-,TRBV2,TRBJ2-4
TGCAGTGTGGCGTCTTCGAACACCGGGGAGCTGTTTTTT,CSVASSNTGELFF,-,few,TRBV20-1,TRBJ2-2
TGTGCCACCAGCAGAGATGGAGGGTCCCCCACTGAAGCTTTCTTT,CATSRDGGSPTEAFF,-,-,TRBV15,TRBJ1-1
TGTGCCAGCAGTGAAGTGGTAGAGACCCAGTACTTC,CASSEVVETQYF,-,-,TRBV25-1,TRBJ2-5
TGTGCCAGCAGTACCCCGGTGGGGACAACTGGAAACACCATATATTTT,CASSTPVGTTGNTIYF,-,-,TRBV7-2,TRBJ1-3
TGTGCCAGCAGTTATCGGGCAGGGCCTGGAAACACCATATATTTT,CASSYRAGPGNTIYF,-,-,TRBV6-2/TRBV6-3,TRBJ1-3
TGTGCCAGCAGTTTATCGAGCGGCTCCTACGAGCAGTACTTC,CASSLSSGSYEQYF,-,-,TRBV27,TRBJ2-7
TGTGCCAGCAGCTCCCTTAGCGGAACGGACACCGGGGAGCTGTTTTTT,CASSSLSGTDTGELFF,-,-,TRBV11-3,TRBJ2-2
TGTGCCAGTAGGTCGTGGGACGGGCGGTCGAAGACCCAGTACTTC,CASRSWDGRSKTQYF,-,once,TRBV19,TRBJ2-5
TGCGCCAGCAGCTTTGGGACAGAAAATTCACCCCTCCACTTT,CASSFGTENSPLHF,TRBD1,-,TRBV5-1,TRBJ1-6
TGTGCCACCAGCAGAGATTCGACGCGGGGGGAGACCCAGTACTTC,CATSRDSTRGETQYF,TRBD2,few,TRBV15,TRBJ2-5
TGCAGTGCTAGTGACACAGCGAACACTGAAGCTTTCTTT,CSASDTANTEAFF,-,-,TRBV20-1,TRBJ1-1
TGTGCCAGCAGCACCCGGACAGGGGGCACAGATACGCAGTATTTT,CASSTRTGGTDTQYF,TRBD1,-,TRBV14,TRBJ2-3
TGTGCCAGTAGTAGTAGACAGCTCTACGAGCAGTACTTC,CASSSRQLYEQYF,-,-,TRBV19,TRBJ2-7
TGCGCCAGCAGCTACTCACTAGCGGGAGTGGGGGAGCAGTACTTC,CASSYSLAGVGEQYF,TRBD2,-,TRBV5-1,TRBJ2-7
TGCAGCGTTCTGGACTCGCCCAAATACGAGCAGTACTTC,CSVLDSPKYEQYF,-,-,TRBV29-1,TRBJ2-7
TGTGCCAGCAGCGGGAGCCTCCAAGAGACCCAGTACTTC,CASSGSLQETQYF,-,-,TRBV6-1,TRBJ2-5
TGTGCCAGCACACGTGGGTTATACGACGGTCAGCCCCAGCATTTT,CASTRGLYDGQPQHF,-,few,TRBV7-2,TRBJ1-5
TGCAGTGCTACTCAGGGGGGTAATTCACCCCTCCACTTT,CSATQGGNSPLHF,TRBD1,few,TRBV20-1,TRBJ1-6
TGTGCCACCAGTGATTCTGGCGCAACTAATGAAAAACTGTTTTTT,CATSDSGATNEKLFF,-,once,TRBV24-1,TRBJ1-4
TGTGCCACCAGTGGACCCCCTTACAATGAGCAGTTCTTC,CATSGPPYNEQFF,-,-,TRBV24-1,TRBJ2-1
TGTGCCAGCAGAGACCCCGGGTGGGAGCAGTACTTC,CASRDPGWEQYF,-,few,TRBV27,TRBJ2-7
TGTGCCAGCAGTTTTGTGGGGAACTATGGCTACACCTTC,CASSFVGNYGYTF,-,-,TRBV12-3/TRBV12-4,TRBJ1-2
TGTGCCAGCGGTGGGGCGAGCGCCGGGGAGCTGTTTTTT,CASGGASAGELFF,-,few,TRBV7-6,TRBJ2-2
TGTGCCAGCAGTGGTAGAGGGGATCAGCCCCAGCATTTT,CASSGRGDQPQHF,-,once,TRBV2,TRBJ1-5
TGTGCCAGCAGTTTCACAGGGAGGGTGACAGATACGCAGTATTTT,CASSFTGRVTDTQYF,-,-,TRBV27,TRBJ2-3
TGTGCCAGCAAGACTCCACAGGGCAAGGTGCGAGCTTTCTTT,CASKTPQGKVRAFF,-,few,TRBV2,TRBJ1-1